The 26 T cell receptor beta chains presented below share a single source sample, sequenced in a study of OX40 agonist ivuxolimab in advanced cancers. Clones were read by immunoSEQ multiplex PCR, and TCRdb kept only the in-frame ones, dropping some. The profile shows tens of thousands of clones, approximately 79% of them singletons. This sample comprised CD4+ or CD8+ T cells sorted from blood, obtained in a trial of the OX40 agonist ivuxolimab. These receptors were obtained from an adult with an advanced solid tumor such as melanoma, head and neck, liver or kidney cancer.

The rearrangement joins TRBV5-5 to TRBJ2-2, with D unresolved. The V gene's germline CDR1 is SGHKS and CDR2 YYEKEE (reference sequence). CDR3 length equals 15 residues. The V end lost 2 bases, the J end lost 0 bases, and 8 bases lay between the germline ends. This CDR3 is CASSFPTANTGELFF. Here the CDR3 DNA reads TGTGCCAGCAGCTTCCCGACGGCGAACACCGGGGAGCTGTTTTTT. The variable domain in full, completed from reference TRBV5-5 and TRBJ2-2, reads DAGVTQSPTHLIKTRGQQVTLRCSPISGHKSVSWYQQVLGQGPQFIFQYYEKEERGRGNFPDRFSARQFPNYSSELNVNALLLGDSALYLCASSFPTANTGELFFGEGSRLTVL.

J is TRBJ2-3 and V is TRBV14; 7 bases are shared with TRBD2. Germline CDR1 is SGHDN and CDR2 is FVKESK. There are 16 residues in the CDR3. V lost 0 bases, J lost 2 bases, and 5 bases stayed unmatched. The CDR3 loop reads CASSQEWLAVTDTQYF. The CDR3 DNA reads TGTGCCAGCAGCCAAGAGTGGCTAGCGGTCACAGATACGCAGTATTTT.

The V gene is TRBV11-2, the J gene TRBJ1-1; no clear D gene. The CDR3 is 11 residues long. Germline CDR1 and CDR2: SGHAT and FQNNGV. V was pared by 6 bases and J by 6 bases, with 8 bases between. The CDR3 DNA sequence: TGTGCCAGCAGTCTGTCCCCTGAAGCTTTCTTT. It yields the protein CASSLSPEAFF.

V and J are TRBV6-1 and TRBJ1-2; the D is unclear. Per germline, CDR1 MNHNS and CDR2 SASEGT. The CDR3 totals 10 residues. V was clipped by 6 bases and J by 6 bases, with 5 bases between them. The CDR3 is CASSYDGYTF. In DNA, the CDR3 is TGTGCCAGCAGCTACGATGGCTACACCTTC.

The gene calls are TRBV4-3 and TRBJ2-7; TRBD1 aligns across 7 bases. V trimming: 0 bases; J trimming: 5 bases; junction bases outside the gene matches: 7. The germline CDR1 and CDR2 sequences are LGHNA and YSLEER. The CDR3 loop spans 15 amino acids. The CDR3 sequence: CASSQDVGGVDEQYF. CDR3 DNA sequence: TGCGCCAGCAGCCAAGATGTAGGGGGCGTCGACGAGCAGTACTTC.

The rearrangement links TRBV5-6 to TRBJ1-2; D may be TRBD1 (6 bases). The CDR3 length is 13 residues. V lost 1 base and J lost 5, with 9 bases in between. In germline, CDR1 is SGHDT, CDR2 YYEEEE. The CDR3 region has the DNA TGTGCCAGCAGCTTGTCAGGGGCTTATGGCTACACCTTC. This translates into CASSLSGAYGYTF.

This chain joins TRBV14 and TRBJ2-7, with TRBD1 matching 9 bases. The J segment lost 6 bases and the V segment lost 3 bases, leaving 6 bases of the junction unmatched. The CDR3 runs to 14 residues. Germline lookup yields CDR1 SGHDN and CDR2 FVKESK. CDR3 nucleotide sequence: TGTGCCAGCAGCCAGGGACAGGGAGGGAGCGAGCAGTACTTC. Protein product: CASSQGQGGSEQYF.

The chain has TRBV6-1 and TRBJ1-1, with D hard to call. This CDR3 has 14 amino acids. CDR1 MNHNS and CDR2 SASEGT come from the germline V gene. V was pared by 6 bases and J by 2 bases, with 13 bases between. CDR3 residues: CASRRPGGNTEAFF. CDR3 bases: TGTGCCAGCAGGAGGCCGGGAGGAAACACTGAAGCTTTCTTT.

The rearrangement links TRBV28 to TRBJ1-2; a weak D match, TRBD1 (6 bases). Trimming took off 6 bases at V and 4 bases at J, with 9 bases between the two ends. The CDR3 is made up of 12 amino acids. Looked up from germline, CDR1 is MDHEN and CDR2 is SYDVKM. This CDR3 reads CASSRDTYGYTF. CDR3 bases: TGTGCCAGCAGCCGGGACACCTATGGCTACACCTTC.

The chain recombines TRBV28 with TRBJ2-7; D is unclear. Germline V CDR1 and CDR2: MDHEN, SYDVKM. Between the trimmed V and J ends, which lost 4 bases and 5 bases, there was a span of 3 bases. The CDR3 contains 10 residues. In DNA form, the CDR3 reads TGTGCCAGCAGTTGGGACGAGCAGTACTTC. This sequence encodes CASSWDEQYF.

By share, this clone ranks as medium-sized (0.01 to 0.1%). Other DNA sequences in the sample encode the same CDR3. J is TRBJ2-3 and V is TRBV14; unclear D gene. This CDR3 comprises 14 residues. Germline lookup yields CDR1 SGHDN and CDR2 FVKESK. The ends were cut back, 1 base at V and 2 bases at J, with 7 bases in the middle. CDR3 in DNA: TGTGCCAGCAGCCAAGGCAGGCACACAGATACGCAGTATTTT. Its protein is CASSQGRHTDTQYF.

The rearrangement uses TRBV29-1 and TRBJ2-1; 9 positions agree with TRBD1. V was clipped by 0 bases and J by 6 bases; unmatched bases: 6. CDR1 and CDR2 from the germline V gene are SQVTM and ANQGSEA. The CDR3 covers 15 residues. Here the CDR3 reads CSVEDTGQGTNEQFF. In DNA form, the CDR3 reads TGCAGCGTTGAAGACACGGGACAGGGCACCAATGAGCAGTTCTTC.

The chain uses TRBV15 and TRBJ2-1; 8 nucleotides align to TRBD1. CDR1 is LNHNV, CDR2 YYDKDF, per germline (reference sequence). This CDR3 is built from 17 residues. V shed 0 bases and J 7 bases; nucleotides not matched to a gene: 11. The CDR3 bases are TGTGCCACCAGCAGAGATCCGCCCTGGGACAGGCGGAATGAGCAGTTCTTC. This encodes CATSRDPPWDRRNEQFF.

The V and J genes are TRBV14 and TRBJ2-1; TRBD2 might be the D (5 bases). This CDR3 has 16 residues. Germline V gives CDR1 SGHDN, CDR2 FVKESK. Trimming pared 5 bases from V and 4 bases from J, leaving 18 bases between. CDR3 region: CASSDGRAGFYNEQFF. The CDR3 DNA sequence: TGTGCCAGCAGCGACGGGCGGGCGGGTTTTTACAATGAGCAGTTCTTC.

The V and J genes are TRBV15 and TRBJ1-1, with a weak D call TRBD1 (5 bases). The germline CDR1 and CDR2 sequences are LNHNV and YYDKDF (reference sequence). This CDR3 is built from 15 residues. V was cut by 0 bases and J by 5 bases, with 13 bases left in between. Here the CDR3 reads CATSRDRDPGTEAFF. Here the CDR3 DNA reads TGTGCCACCAGCAGAGATAGGGACCCTGGGACTGAAGCTTTCTTT.

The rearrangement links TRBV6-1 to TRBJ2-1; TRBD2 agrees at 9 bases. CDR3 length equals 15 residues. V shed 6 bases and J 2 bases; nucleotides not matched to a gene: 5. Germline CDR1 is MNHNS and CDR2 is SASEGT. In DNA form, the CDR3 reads TGTGCCAGCAGACCGACTAGCGGTACCTACAATGAGCAGTTCTTC. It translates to CASRPTSGTYNEQFF.

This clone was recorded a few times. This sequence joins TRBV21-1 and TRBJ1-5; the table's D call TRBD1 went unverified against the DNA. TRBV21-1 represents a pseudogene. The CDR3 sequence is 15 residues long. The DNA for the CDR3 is TGTGCCAGCAGTGCCTCCGGGACAGGGGGCCAGCCCCAGCATTTT. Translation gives CASSASGTGGQPQHF.

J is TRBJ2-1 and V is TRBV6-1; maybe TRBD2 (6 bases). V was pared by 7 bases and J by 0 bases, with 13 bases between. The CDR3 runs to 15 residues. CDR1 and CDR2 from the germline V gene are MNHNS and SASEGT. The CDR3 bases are TGTGCCAGCACTCCTAGCGCGAGCTCCTACAATGAGCAGTTCTTC. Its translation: CASTPSASSYNEQFF.

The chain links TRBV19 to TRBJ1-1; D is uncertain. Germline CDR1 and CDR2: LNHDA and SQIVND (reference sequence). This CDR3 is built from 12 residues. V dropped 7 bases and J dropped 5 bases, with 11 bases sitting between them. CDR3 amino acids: CASILGDTEAFF. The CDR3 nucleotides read TGTGCCAGTATTCTCGGGGATACTGAAGCTTTCTTT.

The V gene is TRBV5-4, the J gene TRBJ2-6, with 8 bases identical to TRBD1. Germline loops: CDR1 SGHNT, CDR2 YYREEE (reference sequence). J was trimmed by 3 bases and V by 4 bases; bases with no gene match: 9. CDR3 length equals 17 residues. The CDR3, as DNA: TGTGCCAGCAGCCCACCCCAGGGGGCGTATGGGGCCAACGTCCTGACTTTC. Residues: CASSPPQGAYGANVLTF.

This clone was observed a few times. CDR3 sequence: CASMGRKLFF. DNA of the CDR3: TGTGCCAGCATGGGACGGAAACTGTTTTTT. This chain links TRBV6-6 with TRBJ1-4; TRBD1 is a possible D gene (5 bases). Germline V gene data show CDR1 as MNHNY and CDR2 as SVGAGI (reference sequence). The V end lost 7 bases, the J end lost 11 bases, and 8 bases lay between the germline ends. This CDR3 is 10 amino acids long.

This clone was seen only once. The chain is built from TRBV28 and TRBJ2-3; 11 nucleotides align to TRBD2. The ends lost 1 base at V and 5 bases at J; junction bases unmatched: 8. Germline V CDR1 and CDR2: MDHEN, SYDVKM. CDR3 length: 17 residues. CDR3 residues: CASSLSGGGTSGDTQYF. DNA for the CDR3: TGTGCCAGCAGTTTATCGGGTGGCGGGACTAGCGGAGATACGCAGTATTTT.

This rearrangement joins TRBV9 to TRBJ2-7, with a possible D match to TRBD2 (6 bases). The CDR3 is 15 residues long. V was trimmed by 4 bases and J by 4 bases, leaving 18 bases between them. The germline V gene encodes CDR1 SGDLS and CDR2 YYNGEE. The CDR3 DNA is TGTGCCAGCAGCTCAGACGAGGGAGGAGGTTACGAGCAGTACTTC. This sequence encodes CASSSDEGGGYEQYF.

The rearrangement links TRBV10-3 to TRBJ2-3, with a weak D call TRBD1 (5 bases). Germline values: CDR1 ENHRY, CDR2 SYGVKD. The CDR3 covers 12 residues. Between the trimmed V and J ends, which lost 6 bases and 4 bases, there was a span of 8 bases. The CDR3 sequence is CAIRWGSDTQYF. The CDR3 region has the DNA TGTGCCATCAGATGGGGCTCAGATACGCAGTATTTT.

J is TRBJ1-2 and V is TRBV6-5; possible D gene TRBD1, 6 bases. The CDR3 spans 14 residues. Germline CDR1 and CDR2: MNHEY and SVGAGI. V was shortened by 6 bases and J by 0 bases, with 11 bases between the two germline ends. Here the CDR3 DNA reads TGTGCCAGCAGGGGGGGCAAATCTAACTATGGCTACACCTTC. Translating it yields CASRGGKSNYGYTF.

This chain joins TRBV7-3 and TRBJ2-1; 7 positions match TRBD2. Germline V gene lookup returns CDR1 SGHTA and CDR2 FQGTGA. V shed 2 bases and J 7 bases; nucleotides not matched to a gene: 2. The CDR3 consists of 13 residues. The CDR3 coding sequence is TGTGCCAGCAGCTTATCGGGGGGTAATGAGCAGTTCTTC. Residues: CASSLSGGNEQFF.